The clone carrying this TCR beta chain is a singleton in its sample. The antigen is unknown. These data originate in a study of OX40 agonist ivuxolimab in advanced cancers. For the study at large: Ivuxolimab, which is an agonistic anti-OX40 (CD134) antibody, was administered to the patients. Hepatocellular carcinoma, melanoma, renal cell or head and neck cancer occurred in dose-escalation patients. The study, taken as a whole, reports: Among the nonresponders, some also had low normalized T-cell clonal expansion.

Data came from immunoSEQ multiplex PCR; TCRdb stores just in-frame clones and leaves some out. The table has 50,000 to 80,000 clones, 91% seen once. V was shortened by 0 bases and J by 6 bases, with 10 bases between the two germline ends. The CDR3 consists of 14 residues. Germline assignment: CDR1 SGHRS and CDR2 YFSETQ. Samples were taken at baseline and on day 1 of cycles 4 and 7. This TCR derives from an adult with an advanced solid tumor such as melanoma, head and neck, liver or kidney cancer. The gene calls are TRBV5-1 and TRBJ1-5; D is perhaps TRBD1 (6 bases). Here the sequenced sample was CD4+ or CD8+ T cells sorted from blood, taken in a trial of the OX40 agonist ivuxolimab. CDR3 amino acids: CASSLGDKGQPQHF. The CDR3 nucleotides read TGCGCCAGCAGCTTGGGGGACAAGGGTCAGCCCCAGCATTTT.